Each of the 30 T cell receptor beta chains below was sequenced from the same sample in a study of lymphopenia after photon versus proton radiotherapy. The method was immunoSEQ multiplex PCR; TCRdb's version includes in-frame clones alone and lacks a portion of them. Among 55,000 to 70,000 clones listed, 85% to 95% were seen once. Sample: peripheral blood, taken from a patient treated with photon-based radiotherapy. The receptors here all came from a middle-aged woman with cholangiocarcinoma.

This chain joins TRBV10-3 and TRBJ1-1; 9 bases map to TRBD1. The CDR3 is made up of 14 amino acids. Germline-derived CDR1 and CDR2 are ENHRY and SYGVKD. The V gene end was trimmed by 5 bases and the J gene end by 2 bases; junction bases not matched to a gene: 3. The DNA of the CDR3 is TGTGCCATCAGTACGGGACAGGGAAACACTGAAGCTTTCTTT. It codes for CAISTGQGNTEAFF.

This chain joins TRBV19 and TRBJ2-2; the match to TRBD1 covers 7 bases. This CDR3 spans 15 amino acids. CDR1 LNHDA and CDR2 SQIVND come from the germline V gene (reference sequence). V lost 3 bases to trimming and J lost 6 bases; unmatched junction nucleotides: 7. This CDR3 reads CASSIVDRVAGELFF. In nucleotides, the CDR3 is TGTGCCAGTAGTATCGTAGACAGGGTGGCCGGGGAGCTGTTTTTT.

A note on this clone: The junction departs from germline at one end; a sequencing error may be responsible. The V and J genes are TRBV6-5 and TRBJ1-1, with 7 nucleotides matching TRBD1. This CDR3 comprises 14 residues. Germline-derived CDR1 and CDR2 are MNHEY and SVGAGI. The CDR3 here is CASSYRRGQGRRIF. CDR3 bases: TGTGCCAGCAGTTACCGGAGGGGGCAGGGGCGGAGGATCTTT.

This chain connects TRBV29-1 to TRBJ2-5; D unclear. The length of the CDR3 is 13 residues. The germline CDR1 and CDR2 sequences are SQVTM and ANQGSEA. V was clipped by 3 bases and J by 4 bases, with 12 bases between them. CDR3 DNA sequence: TGCAGCGTTGACCCTGTCGGCAGAGAGACCCAGTACTTC. Its translation is CSVDPVGRETQYF. Complete variable domain (other parts from reference TRBV29-1 and TRBJ2-5): SAVISQKPSRDICQRGTSLTIQCQVDSQVTMMFWYRQQPGQSLTLIATANQGSEATYESGFVIDKFPISRPNLTFSTLTVSNMSPEDSSIYLCSVDPVGRETQYFGPGTRLLVL.

This chain uses TRBV6-6 with TRBJ1-1, with D hard to call. V dropped 6 bases and J dropped 1 base, with 9 bases sitting between them. CDR3 length: 13 amino acids. Germline V gene lookup returns CDR1 MNHNY and CDR2 SVGAGI (reference sequence). CDR3 DNA sequence: TGTGCCAGCAGCACCAACAGGAACACTGAAGCTTTCTTT. It is translated as CASSTNRNTEAFF.

The V call is TRBV5-1, the J call TRBJ1-1; D ambiguous. CDR3 length equals 13 residues. In germline, CDR1 is SGHRS, CDR2 YFSETQ. V shed 3 bases and J shed 1 base, with 7 bases lying between them. CDR3 in DNA: TGCGCCAGCAGCTACGGAAAGAACACTGAAGCTTTCTTT. Protein: CASSYGKNTEAFF.

This chain uses TRBV4-1 with TRBJ2-2; a possible D gene is TRBD1 (6 bases). CDR3 length: 17 residues. V was clipped by 0 bases and J by 6 bases, with 17 bases between them. Per the germline V gene, CDR1 is MGHRA and CDR2 is YSYEKL. CDR3 region: CASSQDGNRVRAGELFF. In DNA form, the CDR3 reads TGCGCCAGCAGCCAAGATGGGAACAGGGTTCGCGCCGGGGAGCTGTTTTTT.

The chain has TRBV6-5 and TRBJ1-1; D uncertain. Looked up from germline, CDR1 is MNHEY and CDR2 is SVGAGI. V was cut by 2 bases and J by 2 bases, with 9 bases left in between. This CDR3 contains 14 residues. This chain's CDR3 is CASSYVEGNTEAFF. In DNA form, the CDR3 reads TGTGCCAGCAGTTACGTAGAGGGTAACACTGAAGCTTTCTTT.

As concerns this clone: The junction differs from germline at one of its ends, possibly a read error. The rearrangement links TRBV7-7 to TRBJ2-7; 11 bases are shared with TRBD2. The V gene's germline CDR1 is SSHAT and CDR2 FNYEAQ (reference sequence). The CDR3 has 15 amino acids. The CDR3 nucleotides read TGTGCTAGCAGCTTTAGCGGGGGGGCCGCCCACGAGCAGTACTTC. This gives the protein CASSFSGGAAHEQYF. Together with reference TRBV7-7 and TRBJ2-7, the CDR3 gives the full variable domain: GAGVSQSPRYKVTKRGQDVTLRCDPISSHATLYWYQQALGQGPEFLTYFNYEAQPDKSGLPSDRFSAERPEGSISTLTIQRTEQRDSAMYRCASSFSGGAAHEQYFGPGTRLTVT.

The V call is TRBV18, the J call TRBJ2-1; D remains unclear. The ends were cut back, 4 bases at V and 2 bases at J, with 6 bases in the middle. CDR1 and CDR2 from the germline V gene are KGHSH and LQKENI. The CDR3 is made up of 13 amino acids. CDR3 protein: CASSQLTYNEQFF. As DNA, the CDR3 is TGTGCCAGCTCACAGCTTACCTACAATGAGCAGTTCTTC.

The rearrangement uses TRBV19 and TRBJ2-2; D is tentatively TRBD1 or TRBD2 (6 bases each). This CDR3 comprises 16 residues. CDR1 is LNHDA, CDR2 SQIVND, per germline (reference sequence). V lost 6 bases and J 5 bases, leaving 19 bases between the germline ends. The CDR3 protein is CASRDSGRGGTGELFF. The CDR3 bases are TGTGCCAGTAGAGATTCGGGCAGGGGAGGAACCGGGGAGCTGTTTTTT. Based on the CDR3 plus reference TRBV19 and TRBJ2-2, the full variable domain is DGGITQSPKYLFRKEGQNVTLSCEQNLNHDAMYWYRQDPGQGLRLIYYSQIVNDFQKGDIAEGYSVSREKKESFPLTVTSAQKNPTAFYLCASRDSGRGGTGELFFGEGSRLTVL.

V and J are TRBV9 and TRBJ2-5, with 7 bases aligning to TRBD1. This CDR3 is built from 15 residues. Germline assignment: CDR1 SGDLS and CDR2 YYNGEE. The ends lost 3 bases at V and 8 bases at J; junction bases unmatched: 13. Written as DNA, the CDR3 is TGTGCCAGCAGCGCCCGGGACAGCGTTGTAGAAACCCAGTACTTC. Its protein product is CASSARDSVVETQYF.

The chain has TRBV30 and TRBJ1-5; TRBD1 matches at 7 bases. Germline CDR1 and CDR2: GTSNPN and SVGIG (reference sequence). With 3 bases clipped from V and 2 bases from J, the junction kept 13 bases outside the gene matches. CDR3 length: 17 amino acids. This CDR3 is CAWSQDTGDIGNQPQHF. CDR3 DNA sequence: TGTGCCTGGAGCCAAGACACAGGGGATATTGGCAATCAGCCCCAGCATTTT.

This chain joins TRBV19 and TRBJ2-4, with 9 bases fitting TRBD1. Losses at the gene ends were 5 bases for V and 6 bases for J; bases not matched to a gene: 8. The CDR3 runs to 15 residues. The germline V gene encodes CDR1 LNHDA and CDR2 SQIVND (reference sequence). DNA of the CDR3: TGTGCCAGTAGTCCCGGACAGGGGACTGGAAACATTCAGTACTTC. Translation gives CASSPGQGTGNIQYF.

The chain joins TRBV29-1 to TRBJ1-1; D unresolved. The V end lost 4 bases, the J end lost 0 bases, and 6 bases lay between the germline ends. The CDR3 consists of 12 residues. Germline CDR1 is SQVTM and CDR2 is ANQGSEA. The CDR3 sequence: CSVGRLNTEAFF. The CDR3 bases are TGCAGCGTTGGCCGGCTGAACACTGAAGCTTTCTTT.

The chain is built from TRBV27 and TRBJ2-3; 7 bases are a match to TRBD2. Germline V CDR1 and CDR2: MNHEY, SMNVEV (reference sequence). V trimming: 10 bases; J trimming: 4 bases; junction bases outside the gene matches: 14. This CDR3 has 15 residues. The DNA for the CDR3 is TGTGCCACCAGGACCTCTAGCGGTCGGGCAGATACGCAGTATTTT. Its protein is CATRTSSGRADTQYF.

V gene TRBV29-1 combines with J gene TRBJ1-1, with 11 bases identical to TRBD1. This CDR3 comprises 13 residues. V lost 7 bases, J lost 10 bases, and 11 bases stayed unmatched. Germline CDR1 and CDR2: SQVTM and ANQGSEA. Here the CDR3 DNA reads TGCAGCGCGCGACCGGGACAGGGGGAACGAGCTTTCTTT. It translates to CSARPGQGERAFF.

The chain carries TRBV2 and TRBJ1-6, with a possible D match to TRBD1 (5 bases). Germline CDR1 is SNHLY and CDR2 is FYNNEI. The CDR3 loop spans 14 amino acids. V was trimmed by 2 bases and J by 9 bases, leaving 11 bases between them. The DNA of the CDR3 is TGTGCCAGCAGTGAACAGGGTCTGGGTTCACCCCTCCACTTT. Translating gives CASSEQGLGSPLHF.

The V and J genes are TRBV6-5 and TRBJ1-1; tentatively, D is TRBD1 (5 bases). The CDR3 covers 15 residues. In germline, CDR1 is MNHEY, CDR2 SVGAGI. Trimming cost V 4 bases and J 5 bases, with 17 bases left between them. The CDR3 DNA reads as TGTGCCAGCAGTTCCATGGTAGGGGCAGAAACTGAAGCTTTCTTT. Encoded protein: CASSSMVGAETEAFF.

This clone was recorded once. Mismatch with germline at one junction end may stem from a read error. The chain links TRBV11-2 to TRBJ1-3; no clear D gene. From germline, CDR1 is SGHAT and CDR2 FQNNGV. The CDR3 consists of 15 residues. The CDR3 spells CASSIERRSGNTIYF. The CDR3 coding sequence is TGTGCCAGCAGCATAGAGAGACGCTCTGGAAACACCATATATTTT. Complete variable domain (other parts from reference TRBV11-2 and TRBJ1-3): EAGVAQSPRYKIIEKRQSVAFWCNPISGHATLYWYQQILGQGPKLLIQFQNNGVVDDSQLPKDRFSAERLKGVDSTLKIQPAKLEDSAVYLCASSIERRSGNTIYFGEGSWLTVV.

The chain employs TRBV30 and TRBJ1-2; D is undetermined. Looked up from germline, CDR1 is GTSNPN and CDR2 is SVGIG (reference sequence). Trimming shortened V by 2 bases and J by 4 bases, and 5 bases separated the two germline ends. The CDR3 covers 11 residues. In nucleotides, the CDR3 is TGTGCCTGGAGTCCAATCTATGGCTACACCTTC. Translation gives CAWSPIYGYTF.

The V and J genes are TRBV28 and TRBJ2-7, with 13 nucleotides matching TRBD2. CDR1 MDHEN and CDR2 SYDVKM come from the germline V gene. V lost 6 bases, J lost 5 bases, and 7 bases stayed unmatched. The CDR3 has 15 residues. CDR3 amino acids: CASSPGTSGNNEQYF. In DNA form, the CDR3 reads TGTGCCAGCAGCCCGGGGACTAGCGGGAATAACGAGCAGTACTTC.

V is TRBV27 and J is TRBJ2-2; D not resolved. CDR3 length equals 14 residues. V shed 2 bases and J shed 7 bases, with 11 bases lying between them. Germline CDR1 is MNHEY and CDR2 is SMNVEV (reference sequence). In nucleotides, the CDR3 is TGTGCCAGCAGTTTAGTCAACTGGGGCGGGGAGCTGTTTTTT. This translates into CASSLVNWGGELFF.

The chain couples TRBV28 to TRBJ2-3; 7 nucleotides line up with TRBD2. Germline V gives CDR1 MDHEN, CDR2 SYDVKM. CDR3 length: 15 amino acids. Trimming cost V 2 bases and J 2 bases; bases outside gene matches: 4. The CDR3 protein is CASSLLAEPTDTQYF. CDR3 bases: TGTGCCAGCAGTTTACTAGCGGAACCCACAGATACGCAGTATTTT.

The V and J genes are TRBV25-1 and TRBJ1-2; no definite D call. The V gene's germline CDR1 is MGHDK and CDR2 SYGVNS. V was cut by 3 bases and J by 8 bases, with 19 bases left in between. The CDR3 is 15 residues long. CDR3 protein: CASSDDTSRRSGYTF. CDR3 DNA: TGTGCCAGCAGTGATGACACCTCCCGCCGGTCCGGCTACACCTTC.

This clone has only a few counts. The rearrangement uses TRBV6-5 and TRBJ1-6, with 10 bases matching TRBD1. Germline lookup yields CDR1 MNHEY and CDR2 SVGAGI. The CDR3 spans 14 residues. Trimming cost V 8 bases and J 8 bases; bases outside gene matches: 6. The CDR3 loop is CASWEGTGDSPLHF. In DNA, the CDR3 is TGTGCCAGCTGGGAGGGGACAGGGGATTCACCCCTCCACTTT.

V usage is TRBV9 and J usage is TRBJ2-7; tentatively, D is TRBD1 or TRBD2 (6 bases each). The V and J ends lost 4 bases and 1 base respectively, with 18 bases between them. CDR3 size: 16 residues. CDR1 and CDR2 from the germline V gene are SGDLS and YYNGEE. CDR3 in amino acids: CASSPSGGGQSYEQYF. CDR3 DNA sequence: TGTGCCAGCAGCCCGAGTGGAGGGGGGCAGTCCTACGAGCAGTACTTC.

The chain joins TRBV5-1 to TRBJ2-1; 13 bases match TRBD2. Germline V lookup: CDR1 SGHRS, CDR2 YFSETQ. With 4 bases clipped from V and 10 bases from J, the junction kept 5 bases outside the gene matches. The CDR3 sequence is 14 residues long. The CDR3 DNA sequence: TGCGCCAGCAGCCACGGGACTAGCGGGAAGGAGCAGTTCTTC. As protein: CASSHGTSGKEQFF.

This clone was seen a single time. J is TRBJ1-2 and V is TRBV5-1, with no clear D. Trimming shortened V by 3 bases and J by 6 bases, and 12 bases separated the two germline ends. The CDR3 contains 13 residues. CDR1 is SGHRS and CDR2 is YFSETQ in the germline V gene. The CDR3 region has the DNA TGCGCCAGCAGCTCCGAGGGCTTGGATGGCTACACCTTC. It encodes CASSSEGLDGYTF.

The chain combines TRBV12-5 with TRBJ2-7, with 8 bases aligning to TRBD1. The CDR3 has 12 residues. Germline V gene data show CDR1 as LGHNT and CDR2 as FRNRAP. The J segment lost 7 bases and the V segment lost 8 bases, leaving 7 bases of the junction unmatched. The CDR3 region has the DNA TGTGCTAGTTTGGCACAGGGGGGAGAGCAGTACTTC. It codes for CASLAQGGEQYF.